This T cell receptor beta chain was documented in a study of T cells in women clearing cervical HPV infection. Overall study context: Case blood was drawn when the lesion was first found; control blood after infection became undetectable.

TCRdb keeps only in-frame clones here, not all; method: immunoSEQ multiplex PCR. The listing contains about 39,000 clones. As for this clone: Read data end 3 residues before the CDR3 end; the end is taken from the germline J gene.

The length of the CDR3 is 15 residues. The V and J ends lost 1 base and 3 bases respectively, with 11 bases between them. The germline V gene has CDR1 SGHTS and CDR2 YDEGEE. This receptor was obtained from a woman between 18 and 70 years old with a cervical HPV16 infection that either progressed to CIN3+ or cleared (not recorded which). Sequencing input: blood buffy coat. J is TRBJ1-5 and V is TRBV5-8; the D is unclear. Incomplete CDR3 DNA: TGTGCCAGCAGCTTGCAAGGCACCTCCAATCAGCCC. Translation gives CASSLQGTSNQP. In full, the CDR3 reads CASSLQGTSNQPQHF. The full variable domain, with the rest looked up from reference TRBV5-8 and TRBJ1-5, is EAGVTQSPTHLIKTRGQQATLRCSPISGHTSVYWYQQALGLGLQFLLWYDEGEERNRGNFPPRFSGRQFPNYSSELNVNALELEDSALYLCASSLQGTSNQPQHFGDGTRLSIL.